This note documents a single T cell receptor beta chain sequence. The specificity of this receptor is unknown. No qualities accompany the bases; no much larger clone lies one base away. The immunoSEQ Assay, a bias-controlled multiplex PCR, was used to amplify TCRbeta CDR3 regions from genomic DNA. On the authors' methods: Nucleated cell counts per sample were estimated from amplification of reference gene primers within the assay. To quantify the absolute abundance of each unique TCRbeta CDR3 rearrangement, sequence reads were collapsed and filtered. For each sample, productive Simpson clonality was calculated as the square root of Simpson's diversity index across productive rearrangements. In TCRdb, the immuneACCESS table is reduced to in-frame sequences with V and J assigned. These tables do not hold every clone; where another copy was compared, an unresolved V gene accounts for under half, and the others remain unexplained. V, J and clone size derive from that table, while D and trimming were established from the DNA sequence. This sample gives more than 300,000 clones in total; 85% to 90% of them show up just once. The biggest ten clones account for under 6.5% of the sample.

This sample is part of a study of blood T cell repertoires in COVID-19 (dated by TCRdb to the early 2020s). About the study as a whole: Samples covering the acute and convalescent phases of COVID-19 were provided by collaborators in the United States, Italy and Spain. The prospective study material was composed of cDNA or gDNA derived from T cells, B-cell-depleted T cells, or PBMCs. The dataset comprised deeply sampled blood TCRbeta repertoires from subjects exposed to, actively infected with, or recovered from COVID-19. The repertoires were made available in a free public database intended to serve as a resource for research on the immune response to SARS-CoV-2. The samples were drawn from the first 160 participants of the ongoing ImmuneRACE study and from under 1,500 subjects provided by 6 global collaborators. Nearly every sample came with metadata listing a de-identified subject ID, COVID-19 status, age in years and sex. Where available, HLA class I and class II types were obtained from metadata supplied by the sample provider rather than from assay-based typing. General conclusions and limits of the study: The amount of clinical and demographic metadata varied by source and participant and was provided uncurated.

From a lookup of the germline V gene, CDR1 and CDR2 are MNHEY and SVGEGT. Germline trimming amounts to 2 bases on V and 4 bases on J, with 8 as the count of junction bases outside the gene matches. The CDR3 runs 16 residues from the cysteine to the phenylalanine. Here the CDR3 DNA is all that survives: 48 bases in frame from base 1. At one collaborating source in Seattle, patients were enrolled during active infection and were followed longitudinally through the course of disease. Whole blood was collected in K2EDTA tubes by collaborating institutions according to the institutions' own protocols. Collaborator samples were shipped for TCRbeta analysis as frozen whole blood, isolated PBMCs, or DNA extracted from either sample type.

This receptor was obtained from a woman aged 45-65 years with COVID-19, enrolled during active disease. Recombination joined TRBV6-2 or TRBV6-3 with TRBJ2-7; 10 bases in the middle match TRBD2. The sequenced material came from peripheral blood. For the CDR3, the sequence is CASSYPSGRAFYEQYF. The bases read TGTGCCAGCAGTTACCCGAGCGGGAGGGCCTTTTACGAGCAGTACTTC.